Listed below are T cell receptor beta chains from one sample, sequenced in a study of blood T cell repertoires in COVID-19. The table came from immunoSEQ multiplex PCR; TCRdb's copy has only in-frame clones and leaves some out. The repertoire includes about 380,000 clones, 70% to 85% of them detected once, and more than 0.85% sits in the top ten. Source material: peripheral blood. These receptors were collected from a human donor with acute or convalescent COVID-19. The donor label of this sample is uncertain. CDR3s include the opening cysteine and the closing phenylalanine or tryptophan. D genes are given only for firm matches. The size of a clone is reported for some rows only, either as once, few or many, or as a class for expanded clones.

J gene,V gene,CDR3 length,D gene,clone size,CDR3 DNA,CDR3 protein
TRBJ2-1,TRBV5-5,13,NA,NA,TGTGCCAGCAGCTTGGTGGCCAACAATGAGCAGTTCTTC,CASSLVANNEQFF
TRBJ1-1,TRBV27,16,TRBD1,NA,TGTGCCAGCAGTTTATCGCCCGACAGGGGTTACACTGAAGCTTTCTTT,CASSLSPDRGYTEAFF
TRBJ1-6,TRBV12-5,18,TRBD1,NA,TGTGCTAGTGGCTTTACTGCTCCGGGACAGAGTTATAATTCACCCCTCCACTTT,CASGFTAPGQSYNSPLHF
TRBJ2-3,TRBV5-4,15,TRBD2,NA,TGTGCCAGCAGCTTCCTAGCGGGAAGCACAGATACGCAGTATTTT,CASSFLAGSTDTQYF
TRBJ1-1,TRBV7-9,15,NA,few,TGTGCCAGCAGCTTTGGTAACCGGGTGAACACTGAAGCTTTCTTT,CASSFGNRVNTEAFF
TRBJ1-1,TRBV27,14,NA,NA,TGTGCCAGCAGTTACAGGGTAACCGGCACTGAAGCTTTCTTT,CASSYRVTGTEAFF
TRBJ2-3,TRBV7-6,17,TRBD2,NA,TGTGCCAGCAGCCCAATTTTGGGGGCTAGCGGGACTTATACGCAGTATTTT,CASSPILGASGTYTQYF
TRBJ2-5,TRBV6-5,14,TRBD1,NA,TGTGCCAGCAGTTGGGGGACAGGGCGGGAGACCCAGTACTTC,CASSWGTGRETQYF
TRBJ2-3,TRBV2,11,NA,NA,TGTGCCAGCAGTCAGGCAGATACGCAGTATTTT,CASSQADTQYF
TRBJ2-7,TRBV9,15,TRBD1,NA,TGTGCCAGCAGCATCGGACAGGGGTCCTACTACGAGCAGTACTTC,CASSIGQGSYYEQYF
TRBJ1-1,TRBV14,16,NA,NA,TGTGCCAGCAGCCAAGATACAGTACGCGTCGGCACTGAAGCTTTCTTT,CASSQDTVRVGTEAFF
TRBJ1-1,TRBV28,13,NA,NA,TGTGCCAGCATTCTTGGCGGGGAGCAGGAAGCTTTCTTT,CASILGGEQEAFF
TRBJ1-1,TRBV3-1/TRBV3-2,11,NA,once,TGTGCCAGCAGCCAAGCCGAGAAAGCTTTCTTT,CASSQAEKAFF
TRBJ1-1,TRBV7-9,15,NA,few,TGTGCCAGCAGCTTAGCCGGGGCGGCGGGGACTGAAGCTTTCTTT,CASSLAGAAGTEAFF
TRBJ2-7,TRBV28,14,TRBD1,NA,TGTGCCAGCACCATTTCAGGGGGCGCGGGGGAGCAGTACTTC,CASTISGGAGEQYF
TRBJ2-1,TRBV3-1/TRBV3-2,13,NA,NA,TGTGCCAGCAGCCAATTGCGGGACAATGAGCAGTTCTTC,CASSQLRDNEQFF
TRBJ2-5,TRBV5-1,15,TRBD2,NA,TGCGCCAGCAGCCACCCCGGGACTAGGCAAGAGACCCAGTACTTC,CASSHPGTRQETQYF
TRBJ1-4,TRBV3-1/TRBV3-2,15,TRBD1,once,TGTGCCAGCAGCCAAGATCCCAGGGGGCAGTTCGAACTGTTTTTT,CASSQDPRGQFELFF
TRBJ1-2,TRBV28,14,NA,NA,TGTGCCAGCAGCCTAAACACAGTCCTCTATGGCTACACCTTC,CASSLNTVLYGYTF
TRBJ2-5,TRBV19,12,NA,NA,TGTGCCAGTAGCCCTCCTCAGGAGACCCAGTACTTC,CASSPPQETQYF
TRBJ1-2,TRBV2,18,TRBD1,NA,TGTGCCAGCAGTGAAAACGGTATTATAGGGACAGTGAACTATGGCTACACCTTC,CASSENGIIGTVNYGYTF
TRBJ1-2,TRBV3-1/TRBV3-2,14,TRBD1,NA,TGTGCCAGCAGCCGCACCCGGACAGGGGGCGGCTACACCTTC,CASSRTRTGGGYTF
TRBJ2-3,TRBV18,17,TRBD2,once,TGTGCCAGCTCACCAGTGAGGGACTATCGTATCACAGATACGCAGTATTTT,CASSPVRDYRITDTQYF
TRBJ2-7,TRBV6-2/TRBV6-3,13,TRBD1,few,TGTGCCAGCAGTTTGACAGGGGTAAGCAAGCAGTACTTC,CASSLTGVSKQYF
TRBJ1-2,TRBV27,13,NA,many,TGTGCCAGCAGTGCGGGGGTTAGCTATGGCTACACCTTC,CASSAGVSYGYTF
TRBJ1-1,TRBV6-1,14,NA,NA,TGTGCCAGCAGTGAAGAGACAGGTTACACTGAAGCTTTCTTT,CASSEETGYTEAFF
TRBJ1-6,TRBV7-2,14,NA,once,TGTGCCAGCAGCTTAACCTCAGGTTCCTCGCCCCTCCACTTT,CASSLTSGSSPLHF
TRBJ1-6,TRBV19,12,NA,NA,TGTGCCAGTAGCCCAGGGGAATGGGCCCTCCACTTT,CASSPGEWALHF
TRBJ1-4,TRBV5-1,15,TRBD1,NA,TGCGCCAGCAGCTCGGGCGGACAGGGATTCGAAAAACTGTTTTTT,CASSSGGQGFEKLFF
TRBJ2-1,TRBV27,14,NA,few,TGTGCCAGCAGTTTCAGGGGACAAAACAATGAGCAGTTCTTC,CASSFRGQNNEQFF
TRBJ2-7,TRBV19,13,TRBD1,NA,TGTGCCAGTAGAGGGACAGGGTCCCACGAGCAGTACTTC,CASRGTGSHEQYF
TRBJ1-2,TRBV6-5,15,NA,few,TGTGCCAGCCGGCCTGTAGAGGCGGCTAACTATGGCTACACCTTC,CASRPVEAANYGYTF
TRBJ1-5,TRBV9,14,NA,NA,TGTGCCAGCAGCGTTGGGGGGGCTGGTCAGCCCCAGCATTTT,CASSVGGAGQPQHF
TRBJ2-7,TRBV5-5,15,TRBD2,NA,TGTGCCAGCAGCTCCCAACCGGGGGGCTCCTACGAGCAGTACTTC,CASSSQPGGSYEQYF
TRBJ2-5,TRBV12-3/TRBV12-4,13,NA,NA,TGTGCCAGCAATGGACAGGCGGGGGAGACCCAGTACTTC,CASNGQAGETQYF
TRBJ1-1,TRBV5-1,13,NA,once,TGCGCCAGCAGCTCAACACAGGAAACTGAAGCTTTCTTT,CASSSTQETEAFF
TRBJ1-2,TRBV5-1,16,TRBD1,NA,TGCGCCAGCAGTCAAAATCCGGGACAGGGGTCCTATGGCTACACCTTC,CASSQNPGQGSYGYTF
TRBJ2-3,TRBV5-1,14,TRBD2,NA,TGCGCCAGCAGCTTACTAGCGGGGACAGATACGCAGTATTTT,CASSLLAGTDTQYF
TRBJ1-3,TRBV28,14,NA,NA,TGTGCCAGCAGCCCTCACACCTCTGGAAACACCATATATTTT,CASSPHTSGNTIYF
TRBJ2-5,TRBV12-5,15,TRBD1,NA,TGTGCTAGTGGCTCCCGTCAGGGGGTCGGAGAGACCCAGTACTTC,CASGSRQGVGETQYF
TRBJ1-1,TRBV4-2,15,NA,NA,TGTGCCAGCAGCCAAGGGACACGGATGAACACTGAAGCTTTCTTT,CASSQGTRMNTEAFF
TRBJ1-1,TRBV2,14,NA,NA,TGTGCCAGCAGTGGTACCCAACGAAACGGTGAAGCTTTCTTT,CASSGTQRNGEAFF